This T cell receptor (beta chain) emerged from a study of blood T cell repertoires in COVID-19. Overall study: Spain, Italy and the United States supplied samples that represented acute and convalescent COVID-19. The analysed material was cDNA or gDNA that came from T cells, B-cell-depleted T cells, or PBMCs.

As originally analysed: How many nucleated cells were present was estimated from reference gene primer amplification. Produced via immunoSEQ multiplex PCR; TCRdb's table is partial and in-frame only. V and J calls and clone size follow that table, whereas D and trimming were derived from the DNA. The sample contains approximately 150,000 clones, 88% of which appear only once. In this sample, this clone turned up once. The CDR3 loop spans 14 amino acids. The V gene lost 2 bases and the J gene lost 0 bases, with 8 bases spanning the gap. Looked up from germline, CDR1 is SGHRS and CDR2 is YFSETQ. V and J are TRBV5-1 and TRBJ2-5; D is ambiguous. The origin of this receptor is a man aged 50 to 59 who had recovered from COVID-19. What was sequenced was peripheral blood. The CDR3 spells CASSLTENQETQYF. DNA of the CDR3: TGCGCCAGCAGCTTAACAGAAAACCAAGAGACCCAGTACTTC.